This T cell receptor beta chain was retrieved from a study of post-analysis software for immune sequencing data. Study context: The courses of disease that were included comprised relapsing-remitting, secondary progressive and progressive-relapsing multiple sclerosis. Study results and limitations: Comparison with controls showed significantly lower normalized Chao1 diversity in multiple sclerosis patients. Samples prepared in the same batch strongly co-clustered by F measure. Four or five TRBV segments were significantly more frequent in patients than in controls. TRBV5-6, TRBV5-1 and TRBV20-1 were among these segments.

Prepared libraries of TCR beta cDNA carried unique molecular identifiers. In TCRdb, the PCR reads were re-called with MiXCR into one record per CDR3 protein. The sample contains hundreds of thousands of distinct CDR3 sequences, more than 50% of which appear only once. CDR3 length: 21 amino acids. The germline V gene has CDR1 SGHAT and CDR2 FQDESV (reference sequence). The V gene lost 1 base and the J gene lost 0 bases, with 25 bases spanning the gap. With respect to this clonotype: The antigen is undetermined.

What was sequenced was blood. The rearrangement uses TRBV11-1 and TRBJ2-1; perhaps TRBD1 as D (6 bases). This TCR came from a girl aged 2 to 10 with multiple sclerosis. For the CDR3, the DNA is TGTGCCAGCAGCTTAGACGAGCCTGGGGCCAGGGGCGCTAACTCCTACAATGAGCAGTTCTTC. It codes for CASSLDEPGARGANSYNEQFF.